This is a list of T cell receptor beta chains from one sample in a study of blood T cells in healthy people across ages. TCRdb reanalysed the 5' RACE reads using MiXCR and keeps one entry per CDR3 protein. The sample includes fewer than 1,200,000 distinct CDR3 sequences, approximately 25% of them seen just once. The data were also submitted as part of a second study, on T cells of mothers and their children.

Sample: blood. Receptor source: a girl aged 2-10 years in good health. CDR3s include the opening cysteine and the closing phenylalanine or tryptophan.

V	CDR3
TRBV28	CASKGVGKAGPPEQYF
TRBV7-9	CASSLLLGFSTDTQYF
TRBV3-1	CASSLAWAEAFF
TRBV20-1	CSAQIPGTGMRAQHF
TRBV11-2	CASSLDLTGGIDEQYF
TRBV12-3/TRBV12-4	CASSLGTLRETQYF
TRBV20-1	CSARKSNNSPLHF
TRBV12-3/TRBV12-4	CASSFSTSNTEAFF
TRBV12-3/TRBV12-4	CASSLLRGQAEYYEQYF
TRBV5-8	CASSVGFNEQFF
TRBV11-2	CASSSTRGRTNEKLFF
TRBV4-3	CASSQDLGVGGGANVLTF
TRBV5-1	CASSVYGGLGTSSAEQFF
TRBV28	CASSLDRVETQYF
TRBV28	CAIAVSGHEQYF
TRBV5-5	CASSFRLAGPPTDTQYF
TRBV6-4	CASSPREFTGELFF
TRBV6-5	CASSSGKTRTGVAEKLFF
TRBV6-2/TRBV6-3	CASRNHEQYF
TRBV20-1	CSARKEVGDEQFF
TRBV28	CASRNSVPRETQYF
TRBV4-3	CASSHLAGAGELFF
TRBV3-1	CASSPGNTQHF
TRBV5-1	CASSLEGTTGNTIYF
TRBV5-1	CASSLALMGQTGELFF
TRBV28	CASSGYRDIYLYEQYF
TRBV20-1	CVVDEQYF
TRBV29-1	CSAKGDSNEKLFF
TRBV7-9	CASSLITDRVSGAFF
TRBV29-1	CSVASSGAGTEQFF
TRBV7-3	CASSLSGQGNSPLHF
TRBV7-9	CATGPSGNTIYF
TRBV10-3	CAISEMGKETQYF
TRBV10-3	CAISEGSTDTQYF
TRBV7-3	CASSNGGPPSTDTQYF
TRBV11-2	CASSPSGNFYEQYF
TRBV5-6	CASSFVTSGGASSRETQYF
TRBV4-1	CASSQGHSNQPQHF
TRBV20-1	CSATSPHTGGNDYEQYF
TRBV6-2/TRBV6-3	CASRRLAGREWETQYF
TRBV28	CASSSRRGISEKLFF
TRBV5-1	CASSSTPTVTTDTQYF
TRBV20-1	CSAGTGANYGYTF
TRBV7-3	CASSPMGYNEQFF
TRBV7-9	CASSLGLLAGEGEQFF
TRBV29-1	CSVEDLSASYGYTF
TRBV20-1	CSARDPATATDTQYF
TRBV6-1	CASNTGPEAYNEQFF